The clone carrying this T cell receptor beta chain appeared many times. The CDR3 is made up of 13 amino acids. The V and J ends lost 8 bases and 3 bases respectively, with 13 bases between them. This sample is part of a study of response to subunit inactivated influenza vaccine. MiXCR was run by TCRdb on the RT-PCR reads, yielding one entry per CDR3 protein. The sample holds approximately 500,000 distinct CDR3 sequences, roughly 23% seen once. These same records also appear under a second study, on T cells expressing NK-cell markers. That source reports: The TCR beta cDNA came from 5'RACE template switching with UMIs.

This chain uses TRBV12-3 or TRBV12-4 with TRBJ1-1; no firm D call. This sequence originates from a man between 50 and 59 years old who received an inactivated influenza vaccine. Sequenced here: CD4+ T cells sorted from PBMCs, sampled roughly 13 days after vaccination. CDR3 DNA sequence: TGTGCCAGCTCGCCTCTCGGGCACACTGAAGCTTTCTTT. This translates into CASSPLGHTEAFF.